This T cell receptor beta chain came from a study of CD4 T cells in relation to SARS-CoV-2 and coronaviruses. Points from the study as a whole: Crossreactivity was assessed only for spike protein, not other viral proteins. No donor gave both pre-pandemic and post-infection samples.

This table comes from immunoSEQ multiplex PCR, and its TCRdb copy is limited to in-frame clones, with some not included. The sample holds about 68,000 clones; about 92% are singletons and the top ten take approximately 0.2%. As regards this clone: No antigen is known for it.

CD4+ T cells from unexposed donors were obtained before the COVID-19 pandemic (2011-2018). The CDR3 has 15 residues. With 3 bases removed from V and 4 bases from J, the gap between germline ends came to 12 bases. CDR1 MDHEN and CDR2 SYDVKM come from the germline V gene. The sequence was collected from a human donor in good health. This chain uses TRBV28 with TRBJ1-4, with D maybe TRBD1 (6 bases). The sequenced sample was naive CD4+ T cells from PBMCs. Described subset: naive CD4+ T cells isolated by negative enrichment. As DNA, the CDR3 is TGTGCCAGCAGTTTTTTGGACAGCGGTAATGAAAAACTGTTTTTT. Its translation is CASSFLDSGNEKLFF.